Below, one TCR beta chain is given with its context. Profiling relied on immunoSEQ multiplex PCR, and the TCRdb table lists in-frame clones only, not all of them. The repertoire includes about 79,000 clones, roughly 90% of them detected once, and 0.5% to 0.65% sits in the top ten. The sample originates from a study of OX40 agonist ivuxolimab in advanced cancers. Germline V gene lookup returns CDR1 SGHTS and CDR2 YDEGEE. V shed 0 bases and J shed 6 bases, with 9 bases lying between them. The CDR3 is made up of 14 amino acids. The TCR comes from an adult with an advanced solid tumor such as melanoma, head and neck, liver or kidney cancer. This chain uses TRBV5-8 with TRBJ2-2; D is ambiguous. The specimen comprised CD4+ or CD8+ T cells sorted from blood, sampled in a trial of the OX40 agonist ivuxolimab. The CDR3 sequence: CASSLAYESGELFF. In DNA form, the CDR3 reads TGTGCCAGCAGCTTGGCTTACGAATCCGGGGAGCTGTTTTTT. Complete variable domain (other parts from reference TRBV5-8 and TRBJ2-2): EAGVTQSPTHLIKTRGQQATLRCSPISGHTSVYWYQQALGLGLQFLLWYDEGEERNRGNFPPRFSGRQFPNYSSELNVNALELEDSALYLCASSLAYESGELFFGEGSRLTVL.